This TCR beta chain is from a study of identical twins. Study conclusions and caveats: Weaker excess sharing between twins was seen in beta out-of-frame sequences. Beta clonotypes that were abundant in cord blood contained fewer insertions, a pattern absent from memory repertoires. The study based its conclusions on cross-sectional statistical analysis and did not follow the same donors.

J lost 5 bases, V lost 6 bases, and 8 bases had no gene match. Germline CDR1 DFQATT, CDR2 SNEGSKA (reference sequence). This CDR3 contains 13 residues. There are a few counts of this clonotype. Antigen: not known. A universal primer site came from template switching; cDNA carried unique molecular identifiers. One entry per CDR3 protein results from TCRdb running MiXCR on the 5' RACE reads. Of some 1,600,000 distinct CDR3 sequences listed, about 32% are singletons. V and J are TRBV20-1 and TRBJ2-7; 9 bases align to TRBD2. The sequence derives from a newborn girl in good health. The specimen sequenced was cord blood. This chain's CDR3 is CSALAGQRNEQYF. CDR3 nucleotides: TGCAGTGCCCTAGCGGGGCAACGGAACGAGCAGTACTTC.